This T cell receptor beta chain was observed in a study of blood T cells in healthy people across ages. It was with a sample-barcoded 5' primer and a J-beta primer mix that a second PCR of about 6 to 12 cycles was run. Each of the cDNA molecules was tagged by a template-switch adaptor with 12 random nucleotides. A single record per CDR3 protein comes from TCRdb applying MiXCR to the 5' RACE reads. This sample yields hundreds of thousands of distinct CDR3 sequences, of which roughly 43% are seen a single time; around 32% belongs to the top ten. The authors extracted at least 5 micrograms of total RNA per sample. From germline, CDR1 is MDHEN and CDR2 SYDVKM. Trimming removed 2 bases from V and 0 bases from J, with 8 bases in between. The CDR3 is made up of 15 amino acids.

The TCR comes from a man of 80 years or more in good health. This chain uses TRBV28 with TRBJ1-5; D is ambiguous. Sequencing input: blood. The DNA for the CDR3 is TGTGCCAGCAGTTTAGAGGACCTTAGCAATCAGCCCCAGCATTTT. It is translated as CASSLEDLSNQPQHF.